This T cell receptor (beta chain) stems from a study of blood T cell repertoires in COVID-19 (dated by TCRdb to between 2020 and 2021). Regarding the complete study: Samples from collaborators originated in the United States, Italy and Spain and spanned both the acute and convalescent phases of COVID-19. The material from the prospective study consisted of cDNA or gDNA derived from T cells, B-cell-depleted T cells, or PBMCs. The dataset comprised deeply sampled blood TCRbeta repertoires from subjects exposed to, actively infected with, or recovered from COVID-19. A freely available public database, intended as a resource for researchers studying the immune response to SARS-CoV-2, is where the repertoires were released. Samples came from the ongoing ImmuneRACE study (first 160 participants) plus 1,254 subjects from 6 global collaborators. Sample metadata almost always included a de-identified subject ID, COVID-19 status, age in years and sex. Where available, HLA class I and class II types were taken from metadata supplied by the sample provider and were not determined by assay-based typing. Study-level results and caveats: How much clinical and demographic metadata was included differed by source and by participant, and the metadata was provided uncurated.

Each collaborating institution followed its own protocols to collect whole blood in K2EDTA tubes. Collaborator samples were shipped for TCRbeta analysis as frozen whole blood, isolated PBMCs, or DNA extracted from either sample type. From the germline V gene (reference sequence), CDR1 is LNHDA and CDR2 is SQIVND. V is clipped by 3 bases and J by 0 bases, and the sequence between their germline boundaries is 6 bases long. Including cysteine and phenylalanine, the CDR3 has 13 amino acids. The CDR3 DNA has 39 bases and is translated from base 1. TCRbeta CDR3 regions were amplified from genomic DNA using the immunoSEQ Assay, a bias-controlled multiplex PCR. For the original study's pipeline: Nucleated cell counts per sample were estimated from amplification of reference gene primers within the assay. To quantify the absolute abundance of each unique TCRbeta CDR3 rearrangement, sequence reads were collapsed and filtered. For each sample, productive Simpson clonality was calculated by taking the square root of Simpson's diversity index across productive rearrangements. Drawn from immuneACCESS, this table holds only the in-frame rearrangements with V and J called that TCRdb kept. Clones are partly lost; checked studies trace under half to an unresolved V gene and leave the rest unexplained. V, J and clone size are those of that table, while D and trimming were read from the DNA. Recorded for this sample are around 130,000 clones; 80% to 90% of them occurred a single time. The ten largest clones capture approximately 4.3% of the sample.

On this clone itself: Its antigen remains undetermined. No per-base quality is available; no much larger clone lies one base away.

The chain was built from TRBV19 and TRBJ2-7; the D segment cannot be called with confidence. The receptor comes from a man in his forties or fifties with acute or convalescent COVID-19. The sequencing input was peripheral blood. The CDR3 amino acid sequence is: CASSIPYSYEQYF. The nucleotide sequence is TGTGCCAGTAGTATTCCCTACTCCTACGAGCAGTACTTC.